Listed below are T cell receptor beta chains from one sample, sequenced in a study of blood T cell repertoires in COVID-19. Assay: immunoSEQ multiplex PCR; the TCRdb copy retains only in-frame clones and omits some. This table has around 280,000 clones, more than 75% appearing once. Material for sequencing was peripheral blood. Source of these receptors: a man between 65 and 85 years old with acute or convalescent COVID-19. Each CDR3 is given with its conserved first and last residue.

>TRBV24-1|TRBJ1-6
CATSDPGDSPLHF
>TRBV2|TRBJ1-4
CASNGQYNEKLFF
>TRBV29-1|TRBJ2-7
CSVGFDRAYEQYF
>TRBV5-1|TRBJ2-7
CARSWAGGGVYEQYF
>TRBV2|TRBJ1-1
CASRDRVGIAFF
>TRBV27|TRBJ2-1
CASSLIAGASYNEQFF
>TRBV5-1|TRBJ1-4
CASSSEVGGLKLFF
>TRBV2|TRBJ1-4
CASNRGRAEKLFF
>TRBV20-1|TRBJ2-1
CSASDRYEQFF
>TRBV4-1|TRBJ1-1
CASSQPHTRPGQGNTEAFF
>TRBV24-1|TRBJ2-5
CATSDFDQETQYF
>TRBV7-2|TRBJ2-4
CASSAKGGDIQYF
>TRBV6-5|TRBJ1-6
CASRRQGNSPLHF
>TRBV9|TRBJ2-3
CASSVADTQYF
>TRBV2|TRBJ1-3
CASSERGPTWGSGNTIYF
>TRBV12-3/TRBV12-4|TRBJ1-2
CASSILQEQGYTF
>TRBV7-3|TRBJ1-2
CASSQDRVYGYTF
>TRBV19|TRBJ2-3
CATGTGVKDTQYF
>TRBV6-1|TRBJ1-5
CASSDVMRDSFNQPQHF
>TRBV5-4|TRBJ1-2
CASSLVYRGRDGYTF
>TRBV9|TRBJ1-1
CASSGLTGGTEAFF
>TRBV5-6|TRBJ2-3
CASSFTYYTTDTQYF
>TRBV7-2|TRBJ1-6
CASSLRYRADRNSPLHF
>TRBV10-3|TRBJ1-2
CAISDIPDRGNYGYTF
>TRBV9|TRBJ1-1
CASSVGGKAEAFF
>TRBV10-3|TRBJ2-2
CAISQGVGELFF
>TRBV28|TRBJ2-7
CASSLTAGGQYF
>TRBV7-9|TRBJ1-1
CASSLSGTVNTEAFF
>TRBV4-2|TRBJ2-3
CASSQAGTSGTGGQYF
>TRBV2|TRBJ2-1
CASRFGTSNEQFF
>TRBV7-9|TRBJ2-1
CASSLALLHEQFF
>TRBV7-3|TRBJ2-2
CASSPGLAGATGELFF